A single sample gave rise to the 24 T cell receptor beta chains below, sequenced in a study of T cell responses to AZD1222 COVID-19 vaccine (dated by TCRdb to about 2021). The time point label, as the study defines it: about 28 days (+/-7) after the second vaccine dose. Library preparation used the immunoSEQ multiplex PCR assay. The immuneACCESS repertoire file appears here via TCRdb, limited to in-frame rearrangements. These files lack a portion of the clones; in checked studies, under half of the deficit traces to unresolved V genes, and the cause of the others is not known. The sample table contains 90,000 to 100,000 clones; only one count was recorded for approximately 88% of them. 12% of the sample is held by the ten biggest clonotypes. The sequencing used peripheral blood, collected 28 days after the second AZD1222 dose. These receptors all come from an adult who received the AZD1222 COVID-19 vaccine.

The chain links TRBV4-3 to TRBJ2-3; D is perhaps TRBD2 (6 bases). The CDR3 is 16 residues long. Germline CDR1 is LGHNA and CDR2 is YSLEER. The V gene lost 0 bases and the J gene lost 1 base, with 11 bases spanning the gap. CDR3 sequence: CASSQDLASGTDTQYF. The DNA of the CDR3 is TGCGCCAGCAGCCAAGATCTAGCGAGTGGCACAGATACGCAGTATTTT.

The rearrangement links TRBV6-5 to TRBJ1-1; D possibly corresponds to TRBD1 (6 bases). The V gene lost 8 bases and the J gene lost 8 bases, with 18 bases spanning the gap. This CDR3 is 13 amino acids long. Germline V CDR1 and CDR2: MNHEY, SVGAGI. The CDR3 here is CASGGADNWEAFF. In DNA, the CDR3 is TGTGCCAGCGGGGGGGCGGACAACTGGGAAGCTTTCTTT.

The chain is built from TRBV29-1 and TRBJ2-2, with D perhaps matching TRBD2 (5 bases). Looked up from germline, CDR1 is SQVTM and CDR2 is ANQGSEA. Trimming left V 7 bases short and J 3 bases short, with 18 bases between. The CDR3 runs 15 residues. CDR3 in amino acids: CSAAGPGPDTGELFF. The CDR3, as DNA: TGCAGCGCCGCGGGTCCAGGACCGGACACCGGGGAGCTGTTTTTT.

This clone was counted a few times. The chain recombines TRBV7-2 with TRBJ1-5; D call uncertain. This CDR3 has 13 amino acids. Trimming left V 3 bases short and J 0 bases short, with 3 bases between. Germline lookup yields CDR1 SGHTA and CDR2 FQGNSA. CDR3 in amino acids: CASSLNSNQPQHF. The CDR3 DNA is TGTGCCAGCAGCTTGAATAGCAATCAGCCCCAGCATTTT.

The chain recombines TRBV7-8 with TRBJ2-2, with 11 bases identical to TRBD2. There are 16 residues in the CDR3. CDR1 and CDR2 from the germline V gene are SGHVS and FQNEAQ. The trim removed 5 bases at V and 6 bases at J, leaving 8 bases unmatched. The CDR3 is CASSAHIAGGPGELFF. The CDR3 DNA is TGTGCCAGCAGCGCACATATAGCGGGGGGGCCCGGGGAGCTGTTTTTT. Drawing the rest from reference TRBV7-8 and TRBJ2-2, the complete variable domain is GAGVSQSPRYKVAKRGQDVALRCDPISGHVSLFWYQQALGQGPEFLTYFQNEAQLDKSGLPSDRFFAERPEGSVSTLKIQRTQQEDSAVYLCASSAHIAGGPGELFFGEGSRLTVL.

The chain employs TRBV19 and TRBJ2-7; D may be TRBD1 (5 bases). V was shortened by 2 bases and J by 4 bases, with 12 bases between the two germline ends. Germline CDR1 LNHDA, CDR2 SQIVND (reference sequence). The CDR3 consists of 14 residues. CDR3 loop: CASSIRGSLYEQYF. The CDR3 DNA reads TGTGCCAGTAGTATAAGGGGCAGCCTTTACGAGCAGTACTTC.

There are a few counts of this clone. The chain uses TRBV10-3 and TRBJ1-2; tentatively, D is TRBD1 (6 bases). The V end lost 9 bases, the J end lost 0 bases, and 20 bases lay between the germline ends. CDR3 length: 16 amino acids. CDR1 is ENHRY and CDR2 is SYGVKD in the germline V gene. CDR3 region: CAILPGQTKTNYGYTF. The DNA of the CDR3 is TGTGCCATTCTCCCGGGACAAACAAAAACTAACTATGGCTACACCTTC.

The chain couples TRBV9 to TRBJ2-5; D is ambiguous. This CDR3 is 13 amino acids long. The V end lost 0 bases, the J end lost 2 bases, and 5 bases lay between the germline ends. Germline V gene lookup returns CDR1 SGDLS and CDR2 YYNGEE. CDR3 nucleotides: TGTGCCAGCAGCGTAGGTCCTCAAGAGACCCAGTACTTC. This gives the protein CASSVGPQETQYF. The complete variable domain, with remaining parts taken from reference TRBV9 and TRBJ2-5, reads DSGVTQTPKHLITATGQRVTLRCSPRSGDLSVYWYQQSLDQGLQFLIQYYNGEERAKGNILERFSAQQFPDLHSELNLSSLELGDSALYFCASSVGPQETQYFGPGTRLLVL.

This chain uses TRBV27 with TRBJ1-2, with 8 bases matching TRBD1. V lost 6 bases, J lost 4 bases, and 7 bases stayed unmatched. This CDR3 region has 14 residues. Per the germline V gene, CDR1 is MNHEY and CDR2 is SMNVEV (reference sequence). Here the CDR3 DNA reads TGTGCCAGCAGACGCGACAGGGGCCCCTATGGCTACACCTTC. Protein sequence: CASRRDRGPYGYTF.

The chain employs TRBV11-2 and TRBJ2-1, with 8 bases lining up with TRBD1. The germline V gene has CDR1 SGHAT and CDR2 FQNNGV. V shed 2 bases and J 8 bases; nucleotides not matched to a gene: 8. CDR3 length equals 15 residues. Written as DNA, the CDR3 is TGTGCCAGCAGCTTACAGGACAGGGTAAGCGATGAGCAGTTCTTC. It specifies CASSLQDRVSDEQFF.

This clone was observed a few times. J is TRBJ1-2 and V is TRBV5-8; D is unresolved. Per the germline V gene, CDR1 is SGHTS and CDR2 is YDEGEE. The CDR3 runs to 11 residues. V lost 5 bases to trimming and J lost 1 base, with 3 bases between them. In DNA, the CDR3 is TGTGCCAGCAGTCTTAACTATGGCTACACCTTC. Its translation is CASSLNYGYTF.

The rearrangement uses TRBV30 and TRBJ1-4; the D is unclear. V lost 4 bases, J lost 7 bases, and 22 bases lay in between. Germline V lookup: CDR1 GTSNPN, CDR2 SVGIG (reference sequence). The CDR3 covers 16 residues. The CDR3 protein is CAWTPRTLGDGEKLFF. For the CDR3, the DNA is TGTGCCTGGACCCCAAGGACGTTGGGTGACGGTGAAAAACTGTTTTTT.

The chain uses TRBV5-6 and TRBJ1-5; a weak D match, TRBD1 (5 bases). From germline, CDR1 is SGHDT and CDR2 YYEEEE. Trimming left V 4 bases short and J 11 bases short, with 19 bases between. CDR3 length: 14 residues. CDR3 loop: CASSRRLEGKAQHF. Here the CDR3 DNA reads TGTGCCAGCAGCCGTCGATTAGAGGGGAAAGCCCAGCATTTT. Full variable domain (missing parts from reference TRBV5-6 and TRBJ1-5): DAGVTQSPTHLIKTRGQQVTLRCSPKSGHDTVSWYQQALGQGPQFIFQYYEEEERQRGNFPDRFSGHQFPNYSSELNVNALLLGDSALYLCASSRRLEGKAQHFGDGTRLSIL.

The chain is built from TRBV7-3 and TRBJ2-2, with D possibly TRBD1 on 6 matching bases. This CDR3 is 12 amino acids long. V lost 5 bases to trimming and J lost 7 bases, with 8 bases between them. CDR1 SGHTA and CDR2 FQGTGA come from the germline V gene. CDR3 coding DNA: TGTGCCAGCAGCCGGACAGTCGGGGAGCTGTTTTTT. Its protein product is CASSRTVGELFF.

CDR3 amino acids: CASSLRNEKLFF. In DNA, the CDR3 is TGTGCCAGCAGCTTAAGAAATGAAAAACTGTTTTTT. This chain links TRBV5-4 with TRBJ1-4; D uncertain. The CDR3 has 12 residues. The V gene's germline CDR1 is SGHNT and CDR2 YYREEE (reference sequence). V was pared by 2 bases and J by 5 bases, with 4 bases between.

The rearrangement joins TRBV5-1 to TRBJ2-1, with unresolved D. The germline V and J ends were trimmed by 6 bases and 4 bases, with 23 bases remaining between them. This CDR3 spans 17 amino acids. CDR1 is SGHRS and CDR2 is YFSETQ in the germline V gene. This CDR3 is CASNAADGSVGYNEQFF. The DNA of the CDR3 is TGCGCCAGCAACGCCGCGGACGGTTCGGTGGGGTACAATGAGCAGTTCTTC.

CDR3: CASSATSTYGYTF. The DNA for the CDR3 is TGTGCCAGCAGCGCGACTTCGACCTATGGCTACACCTTC. The J gene is TRBJ1-2, the V gene TRBV9; D is uncertain. This CDR3 has 13 amino acids. Trimming stripped 3 bases from V and 4 bases from J, with 10 bases between. CDR1 SGDLS and CDR2 YYNGEE come from the germline V gene.

V gene TRBV7-6 combines with J gene TRBJ2-1; D is possibly TRBD2 (6 bases). CDR3 length: 15 amino acids. V lost 5 bases and J lost 0, with 11 bases in between. Germline V CDR1 and CDR2: SGHVS, FNYEAQ. The CDR3 sequence: CASSTGLSSYNEQFF. As DNA, the CDR3 is TGTGCCAGCAGCACGGGACTGAGCTCCTACAATGAGCAGTTCTTC. The whole variable domain, filled in from reference TRBV7-6 and TRBJ2-1, reads GAGVSQSPRYKVTKRGQDVALRCDPISGHVSLYWYRQALGQGPEFLTYFNYEAQQDKSGLPNDRFSAERPEGSISTLTIQRTEQRDSAMYRCASSTGLSSYNEQFFGPGTRLTVL.

The rearrangement uses TRBV9 and TRBJ1-3, with 9 bases lining up with TRBD1. V was clipped by 4 bases and J by 3 bases; unmatched bases: 5. In germline, CDR1 is SGDLS, CDR2 YYNGEE. The CDR3 consists of 15 residues. The CDR3 DNA sequence: TGTGCCAGCAGCAGCCGGGACAGGGTTGGAAACACCATATATTTT. This codes for CASSSRDRVGNTIYF.

V and J are TRBV5-1 and TRBJ2-7; 7 bases are a match to TRBD1. This CDR3 has 15 amino acids. The V segment lost 6 bases and the J segment 0 bases; nucleotides outside the gene matches: 9. Per the germline V gene, CDR1 is SGHRS and CDR2 is YFSETQ. The CDR3: CASTPGQDSSYEQYF. CDR3 sequence (DNA): TGCGCCAGCACCCCAGGACAGGACTCCTCCTACGAGCAGTACTTC. The full variable domain, in which reference TRBV5-1 and TRBJ2-7 provide the parts outside the CDR3, is KAGVTQTPRYLIKTRGQQVTLSCSPISGHRSVSWYQQTPGQGLQFLFEYFSETQRNKGNFPGRFSGRQFSNSRSEMNVSTLELGDSALYLCASTPGQDSSYEQYFGPGTRLTVT.

V and J are TRBV12-5 and TRBJ2-7; D may be TRBD1 (5 bases). The CDR3 runs to 15 residues. Germline CDR1 is LGHNT and CDR2 is FRNRAP. V dropped 4 bases and J dropped 0 bases, with 13 bases sitting between them. In DNA, the CDR3 is TGTGCTAGTGGTTGGCCGACAGTGCGCTCCTACGAGCAGTACTTC. Translating it yields CASGWPTVRSYEQYF.

V usage is TRBV6-6 and J usage is TRBJ1-6; 11 bases fit TRBD1. The CDR3 sequence is 17 residues long. After removal of 5 bases from V and 7 bases from J, the junction contained 10 bases not matched to a gene. From germline, CDR1 is MNHNY and CDR2 SVGAGI (reference sequence). CDR3 bases: TGTGCCAGCAGTCCCCCACCGGGACAGGGGGGGAATTCACCCCTCCACTTT. This gives the protein CASSPPPGQGGNSPLHF.

The V call is TRBV6-5, the J call TRBJ2-7; D gene ambiguous. The CDR3 runs to 13 residues. The V end lost 6 bases, the J end lost 0 bases, and 9 bases lay between the germline ends. Germline V gene sequence: CDR1 MNHEY, CDR2 SVGAGI. Here the CDR3 reads CASRGSPSYEQYF. The CDR3 DNA reads TGTGCCAGCAGGGGGTCTCCCTCCTACGAGCAGTACTTC.

The chain uses TRBV6-5 and TRBJ1-6; a weak D match, TRBD1 (5 bases). Germline CDR1 is MNHEY and CDR2 is SVGAGI. V gave up 11 bases and J gave up 9 bases, with 17 bases separating them. The CDR3 spans 13 residues. CDR3 amino acids: CAVSPGGVSPLHF. The CDR3 nucleotides are TGTGCCGTCTCTCCCGGGGGGGTTTCACCCCTCCACTTT.